The 15 T cell receptor beta chains below all came from one sample that was sequenced in a study of shared clonotypes between healthy human individuals. The protocol was immunoSEQ multiplex PCR, while the TCRdb copy is restricted to in-frame clones and leaves out a portion. The top ten hold about 0.52% of the sample, which has more than 1 million clones, around three quarters seen once. Input material: memory CD4+ T cells from PBMCs. Subset indicated: CD45RA-negative fraction. Receptor source: a man aged 18 to 29 in good health. Some clones in this sample may be carry-over from other donors' samples.

This clone was counted a few times. The V and J genes are TRBV7-9 and TRBJ2-7; D possibly corresponds to TRBD1 (6 bases). The CDR3 spans 14 residues. Germline V lookup: CDR1 SEHNR, CDR2 FQNEAQ (reference sequence). The V gene lost 1 base and the J gene lost 6 bases, with 13 bases spanning the gap. DNA for the CDR3: TGTGCCAGCAGCTTAGTGGGGGCCAGGGTCGAGCAGTACTTC. Protein product: CASSLVGARVEQYF.

V usage is TRBV9 and J usage is TRBJ2-2; 10 bases fit TRBD2. The trim removed 2 bases at V and 4 bases at J, leaving 5 bases unmatched. Germline V gene lookup returns CDR1 SGDLS and CDR2 YYNGEE. The CDR3 has 16 residues. The CDR3 sequence is CASSVDLAGATGELFF. As DNA, the CDR3 is TGTGCCAGCAGCGTTGACCTAGCGGGAGCCACCGGGGAGCTGTTTTTT. The variable domain in full, with the rest retrieved from reference TRBV9 and TRBJ2-2, is DSGVTQTPKHLITATGQRVTLRCSPRSGDLSVYWYQQSLDQGLQFLIQYYNGEERAKGNILERFSAQQFPDLHSELNLSSLELGDSALYFCASSVDLAGATGELFFGEGSRLTVL.

The gene calls are TRBV6-1 and TRBJ1-5; maybe TRBD1 (6 bases). The CDR3 contains 15 residues. Between the trimmed V and J ends, which lost 4 bases and 5 bases, there was a span of 15 bases. The germline V gene encodes CDR1 MNHNS and CDR2 SASEGT. CDR3 region: CASSGALTGDQPQHF. DNA for the CDR3: TGTGCCAGCAGTGGAGCCCTGACAGGAGATCAGCCCCAGCATTTT.

This clone has only a few counts. The chain joins TRBV2 to TRBJ2-5; D perhaps matches TRBD2 (7 bases). This CDR3 is built from 15 residues. Germline V gene sequence: CDR1 SNHLY, CDR2 FYNNEI. The ends were cut back, 5 bases at V and 5 bases at J, with 18 bases in the middle. The CDR3 protein is CASSSGGQGSETQYF. In nucleotides, the CDR3 is TGTGCCAGCAGTTCGGGGGGTCAGGGGTCGGAGACCCAGTACTTC.

J is TRBJ2-7 and V is TRBV6-1; TRBD1 matches at 7 bases. Germline V gene data show CDR1 as MNHNS and CDR2 as SASEGT. CDR3 length: 15 amino acids. Trimming cost V 7 bases and J 0 bases; bases outside gene matches: 9. The CDR3 spells CASTQQGYSSYEQYF. CDR3 bases: TGTGCCAGCACTCAACAGGGGTACAGCTCCTACGAGCAGTACTTC.

V is TRBV9 and J is TRBJ2-3; D is perhaps TRBD1 or TRBD2 (5 bases each). Trimming pared 4 bases from V and 0 bases from J, leaving 15 bases between. The CDR3 has 16 residues. CDR1 and CDR2 (germline): SGDLS, YYNGEE. The CDR3 loop reads CASSTRDVTSTDTQYF. The CDR3 nucleotides read TGTGCCAGCAGCACTCGGGACGTAACTAGCACAGATACGCAGTATTTT.

The chain couples TRBV14 to TRBJ2-3; D unresolved. The length of the CDR3 is 13 residues. With 0 bases removed from V and 6 bases from J, the gap between germline ends came to 7 bases. The germline V gene has CDR1 SGHDN and CDR2 FVKESK. The CDR3 spells CASSQEFADTQYF. CDR3 nucleotide sequence: TGTGCCAGCAGCCAAGAATTCGCGGATACGCAGTATTTT.

J is TRBJ1-2 and V is TRBV28; D unclear. V shed 9 bases and J shed 4 bases, with 18 bases lying between them. Germline loops: CDR1 MDHEN, CDR2 SYDVKM. The CDR3 is made up of 14 amino acids. In nucleotides, the CDR3 is TGTGCCAGTACCGCAGGCCGTAAGAGCTATGGCTACACCTTC. It codes for CASTAGRKSYGYTF.

This sequence joins TRBV30 and TRBJ2-2; D may be TRBD2 (5 bases). This CDR3 region has 14 residues. Trimming removed 0 bases from V and 6 bases from J, with 11 bases in between. The germline V gene encodes CDR1 GTSNPN and CDR2 SVGIG (reference sequence). CDR3 DNA: TGTGCCTGGAGTGTACTCCGGGGTGCCGGGGAGCTGTTTTTT. Translation gives CAWSVLRGAGELFF. Together with reference TRBV30 and TRBJ2-2, the CDR3 gives the full variable domain: SQTIHQWPATLVQPVGSPLSLECTVEGTSNPNLYWYRQAAGRGLQLLFYSVGIGQISSEVPQNLSASRPQDRQFILSSKKLLLSDSGFYLCAWSVLRGAGELFFGEGSRLTVL.

The chain joins TRBV29-1 to TRBJ2-1; the match to TRBD2 covers 12 bases. From germline, CDR1 is SQVTM and CDR2 ANQGSEA. This CDR3 has 14 amino acids. The V gene end was trimmed by 6 bases and the J gene end by 9 bases; junction bases not matched to a gene: 9. CDR3: CSVLRLAGDFEQFF. The CDR3 DNA is TGCAGCGTCCTTCGACTAGCGGGAGATTTTGAGCAGTTCTTC.

This chain links TRBV30 with TRBJ2-4; weak D call: TRBD2 (5 bases). Germline V CDR1 and CDR2: GTSNPN, SVGIG (reference sequence). This CDR3 spans 13 amino acids. As DNA, the CDR3 is TGTGCGATCGCCCCGGGATCCAAAAACATTCAGTACTTC. It translates to CAIAPGSKNIQYF.

The chain is built from TRBV28 and TRBJ2-7; 11 bases are a match to TRBD2. CDR3 length equals 18 residues. V gave up 5 bases and J gave up 5 bases; unmatched junction bases: 17. Germline-derived CDR1 and CDR2 are MDHEN and SYDVKM. The CDR3 reads CASSNRYGSSGRSDEQYF. CDR3 coding DNA: TGTGCCAGCAGTAACCGGTACGGTTCTAGCGGGAGGAGTGACGAGCAGTACTTC.

This chain joins TRBV5-1 and TRBJ1-2; D not resolved. Per the germline V gene, CDR1 is SGHRS and CDR2 is YFSETQ. Trimming shortened V by 4 bases and J by 0 bases, and 7 bases separated the two germline ends. The CDR3 runs 13 residues. DNA for the CDR3: TGCGCCAGCAGCGCTGTGGCTAACTATGGCTACACCTTC. Protein: CASSAVANYGYTF.

The genes are TRBV7-2 and TRBJ2-2, with no clear D. The CDR3 loop spans 13 amino acids. Trimming left V 5 bases short and J 7 bases short, with 11 bases between. The germline V gene encodes CDR1 SGHTA and CDR2 FQGNSA. The DNA of the CDR3 is TGTGCCAGCAGCCCCACCACCTTCGGGGAGCTGTTTTTT. Its translation is CASSPTTFGELFF.

DNA for the CDR3: TGTGCCAGCAGCGTGGGTAGGGACAATGAGCAGTTCTTC. This sequence encodes CASSVGRDNEQFF. The chain combines TRBV9 with TRBJ2-1; D call uncertain. From germline, CDR1 is SGDLS and CDR2 YYNGEE. The CDR3 loop spans 13 amino acids. V dropped 2 bases and J dropped 5 bases, with 8 bases sitting between them.